This T cell receptor beta chain was retrieved from a study of breast tumors, draining lymph nodes, adjacent tissues. Between the trimmed V and J ends, which lost 0 bases and 5 bases, there was a span of 3 bases. This CDR3 region has 11 residues. Per the germline V gene, CDR1 is SGHRS and CDR2 is YFSETQ. TCRdb fed the multiplex PCR reads into MiXCR, producing one record per CDR3 protein. The sample lists just under 65,000 distinct CDR3 sequences, around three fifths seen once, with approximately 18% in the top ten. V is TRBV5-1 and J is TRBJ2-7; D call uncertain. Sequenced: breast tumor tissue. The receptor was derived from a female donor with breast cancer. Some clones in this sample may be carry-over from other donors' samples. The CDR3 sequence: CASSLGNEQYF. The CDR3 DNA is TGCGCCAGCAGCTTGGGAAACGAGCAGTACTTC.